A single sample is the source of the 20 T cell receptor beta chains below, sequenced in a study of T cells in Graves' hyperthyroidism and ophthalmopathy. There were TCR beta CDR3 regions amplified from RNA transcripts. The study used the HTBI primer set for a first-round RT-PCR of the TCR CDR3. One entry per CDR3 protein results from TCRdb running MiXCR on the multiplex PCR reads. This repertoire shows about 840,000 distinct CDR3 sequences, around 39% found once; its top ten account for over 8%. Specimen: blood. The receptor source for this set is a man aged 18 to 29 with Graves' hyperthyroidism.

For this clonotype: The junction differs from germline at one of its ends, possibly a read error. The CDR3 nucleotides are TGTGCCAGCAGTGTCCTTTCGGCCTTAAAGACCTACGAGCAGTACTTC. Its protein product is CASSVLSALKTYEQYF. This sequence joins TRBV10-3 and TRBJ2-7; D remains unclear. This CDR3 is 16 amino acids long. Germline V gene lookup returns CDR1 ENHRY and CDR2 SYGVKD.

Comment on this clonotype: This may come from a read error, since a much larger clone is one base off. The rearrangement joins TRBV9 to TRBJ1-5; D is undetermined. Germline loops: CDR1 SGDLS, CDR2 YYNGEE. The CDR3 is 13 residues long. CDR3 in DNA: TGTACCAGCAGCGTAGAACCACGTCAGCCCCAGCATTTT. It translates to CTSSVEPRQPQHF.

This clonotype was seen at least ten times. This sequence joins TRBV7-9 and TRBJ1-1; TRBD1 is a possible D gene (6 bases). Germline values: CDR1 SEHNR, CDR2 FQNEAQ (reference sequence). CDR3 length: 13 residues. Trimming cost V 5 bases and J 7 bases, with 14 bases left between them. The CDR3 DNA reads TGTGCCAGCAGCACCGGAACAGGGATTGAAGCTTTCTTT. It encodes CASSTGTGIEAFF.

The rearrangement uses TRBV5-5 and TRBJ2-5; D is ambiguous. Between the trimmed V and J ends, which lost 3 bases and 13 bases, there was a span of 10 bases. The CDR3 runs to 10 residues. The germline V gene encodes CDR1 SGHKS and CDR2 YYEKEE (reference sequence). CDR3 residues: CASSSDLTYF. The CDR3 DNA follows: TGTGCCAGCAGCTCGGACCTTACGTACTTC.

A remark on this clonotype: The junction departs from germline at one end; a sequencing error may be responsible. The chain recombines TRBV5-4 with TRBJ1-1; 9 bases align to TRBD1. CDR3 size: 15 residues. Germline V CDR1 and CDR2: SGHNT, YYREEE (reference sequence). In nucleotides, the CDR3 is TGCGCCAGCAGCCAAGCGGGACAGGGTGGCACTGAAGCTTTCTTT. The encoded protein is CASSQAGQGGTEAFF.

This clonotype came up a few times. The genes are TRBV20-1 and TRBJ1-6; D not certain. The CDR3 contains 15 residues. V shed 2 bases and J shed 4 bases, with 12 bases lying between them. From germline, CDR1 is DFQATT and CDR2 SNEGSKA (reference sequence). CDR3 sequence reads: CSARLASDYNSPLHF. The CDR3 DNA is TGCAGTGCTAGACTGGCCAGCGATTATAATTCACCCCTCCACTTT.

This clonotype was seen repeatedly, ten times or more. Here the CDR3 reads CASNLGPTEAFF. For the CDR3, the DNA is TGTGCCAGCAACCTCGGGCCGACTGAAGCTTTCTTT. This chain joins TRBV6-5 and TRBJ1-1; D is undetermined. Germline-derived CDR1 and CDR2 are MNHEY and SVGAGI. The CDR3 runs 12 residues. V lost 7 bases to trimming and J lost 5 bases, with 11 bases between them.

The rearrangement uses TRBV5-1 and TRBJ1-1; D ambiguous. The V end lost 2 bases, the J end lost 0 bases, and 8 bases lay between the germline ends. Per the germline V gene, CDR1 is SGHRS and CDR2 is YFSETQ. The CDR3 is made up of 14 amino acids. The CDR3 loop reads CASSFKGLNTEAFF. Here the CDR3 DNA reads TGCGCCAGCAGCTTTAAAGGTCTGAACACTGAAGCTTTCTTT.

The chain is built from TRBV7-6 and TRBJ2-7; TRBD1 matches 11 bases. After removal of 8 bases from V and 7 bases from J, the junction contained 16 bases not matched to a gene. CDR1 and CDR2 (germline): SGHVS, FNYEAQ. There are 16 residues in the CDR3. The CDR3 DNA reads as TGTGCCAGCTCACGCACTCCGGGACAGGGGGTGAGGGAGCAGTACTTC. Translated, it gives CASSRTPGQGVREQYF.

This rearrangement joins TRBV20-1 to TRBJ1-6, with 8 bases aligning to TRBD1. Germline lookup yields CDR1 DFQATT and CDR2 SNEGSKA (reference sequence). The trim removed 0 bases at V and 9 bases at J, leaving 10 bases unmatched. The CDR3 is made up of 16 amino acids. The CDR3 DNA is TGCAGTGCTAGAGATCAAACAGGGGGATTAGGTTCACCCCTCCACTTT. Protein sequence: CSARDQTGGLGSPLHF.

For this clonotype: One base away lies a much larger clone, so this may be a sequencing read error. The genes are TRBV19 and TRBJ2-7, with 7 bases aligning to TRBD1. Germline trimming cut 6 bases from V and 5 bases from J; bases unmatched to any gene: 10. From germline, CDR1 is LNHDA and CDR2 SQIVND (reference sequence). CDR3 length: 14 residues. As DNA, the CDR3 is TGTGCCAGTAGAGACAGGGAGAAGTCGGACGAGCAGTACTTC. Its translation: CASRDREKSDEQYF.

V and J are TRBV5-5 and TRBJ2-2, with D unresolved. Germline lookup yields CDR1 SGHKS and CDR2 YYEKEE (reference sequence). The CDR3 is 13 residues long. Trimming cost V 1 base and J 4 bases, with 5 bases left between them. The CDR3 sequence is CASSLRFTGELFF. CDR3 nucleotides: TGTGCCAGCAGCTTGAGGTTCACCGGGGAGCTGTTTTTT. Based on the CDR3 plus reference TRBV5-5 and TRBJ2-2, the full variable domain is DAGVTQSPTHLIKTRGQQVTLRCSPISGHKSVSWYQQVLGQGPQFIFQYYEKEERGRGNFPDRFSARQFPNYSSELNVNALLLGDSALYLCASSLRFTGELFFGEGSRLTVL.

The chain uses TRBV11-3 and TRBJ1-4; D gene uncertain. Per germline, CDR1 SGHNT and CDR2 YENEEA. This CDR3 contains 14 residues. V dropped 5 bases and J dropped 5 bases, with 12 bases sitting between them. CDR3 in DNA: TGTGCCAGCAGCCCTCCGGGCCTAAATGAAAAACTGTTTTTT. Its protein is CASSPPGLNEKLFF.

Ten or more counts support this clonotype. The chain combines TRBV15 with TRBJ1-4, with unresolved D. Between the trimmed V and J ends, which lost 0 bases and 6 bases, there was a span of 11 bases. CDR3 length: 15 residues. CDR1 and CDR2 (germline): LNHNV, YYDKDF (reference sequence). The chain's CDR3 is CATSRDIYGYEKLFF. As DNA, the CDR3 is TGTGCCACCAGCAGAGACATTTACGGCTATGAAAAACTGTTTTTT. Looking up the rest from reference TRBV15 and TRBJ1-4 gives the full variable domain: DAMVIQNPRYQVTQFGKPVTLSCSQTLNHNVMYWYQQKSSQAPKLLFHYYDKDFNNEADTPDNFQSRRPNTSFCFLDIRSPGLGDTAMYLCATSRDIYGYEKLFFGSGTQLSVL.

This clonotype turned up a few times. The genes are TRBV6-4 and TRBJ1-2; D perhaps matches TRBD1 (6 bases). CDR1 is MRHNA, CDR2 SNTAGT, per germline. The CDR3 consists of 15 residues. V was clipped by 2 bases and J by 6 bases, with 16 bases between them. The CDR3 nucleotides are TGTGCCAGCAGTGACCCGAGTCAGGGGATTGATGGCTACACCTTC. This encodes CASSDPSQGIDGYTF.

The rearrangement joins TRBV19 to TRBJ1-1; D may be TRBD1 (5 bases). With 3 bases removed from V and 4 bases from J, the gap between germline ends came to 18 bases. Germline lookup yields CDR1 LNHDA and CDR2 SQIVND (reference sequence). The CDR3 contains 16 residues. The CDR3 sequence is CASSIAGEAVGTEAFF. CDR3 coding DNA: TGTGCCAGTAGTATCGCGGGGGAGGCGGTAGGCACTGAAGCTTTCTTT. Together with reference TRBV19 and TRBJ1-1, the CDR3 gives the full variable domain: DGGITQSPKYLFRKEGQNVTLSCEQNLNHDAMYWYRQDPGQGLRLIYYSQIVNDFQKGDIAEGYSVSREKKESFPLTVTSAQKNPTAFYLCASSIAGEAVGTEAFFGQGTRLTVV.

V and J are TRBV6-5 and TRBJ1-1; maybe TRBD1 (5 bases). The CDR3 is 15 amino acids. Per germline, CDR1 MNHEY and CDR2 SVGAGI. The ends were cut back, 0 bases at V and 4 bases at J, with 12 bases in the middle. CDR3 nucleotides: TGTGCCAGCAGTTACTCGTGGGGCCGGTCCACTGAAGCTTTCTTT. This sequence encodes CASSYSWGRSTEAFF.

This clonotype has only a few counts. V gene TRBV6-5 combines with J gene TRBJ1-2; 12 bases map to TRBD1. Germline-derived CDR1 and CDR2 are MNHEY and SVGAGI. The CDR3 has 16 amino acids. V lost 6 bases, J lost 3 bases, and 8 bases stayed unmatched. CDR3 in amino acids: CASSAGQGARHYGYTF. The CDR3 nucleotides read TGTGCCAGCAGCGCGGGACAGGGGGCGCGTCACTATGGCTACACCTTC.

The CDR3 loop is CASSLGDRVGEQFF. In nucleotides, the CDR3 is TGCGCCAGCAGCTTGGGAGACAGGGTGGGGGAGCAGTTCTTC. The chain has TRBV5-1 and TRBJ2-7, with TRBD1 matching over 7 bases. The end of the DNA is better explained by TRBJ2-1, so the J call may be wrong. Germline-derived CDR1 and CDR2 are SGHRS and YFSETQ. CDR3 length: 14 residues.

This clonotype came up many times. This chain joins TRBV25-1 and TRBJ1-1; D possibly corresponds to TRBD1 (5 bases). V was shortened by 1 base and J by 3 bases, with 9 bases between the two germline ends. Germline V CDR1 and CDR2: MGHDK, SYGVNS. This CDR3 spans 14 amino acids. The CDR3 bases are TGTGCCAGCAGTGAATTCGGGGGGTACACTGAAGCTTTCTTT. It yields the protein CASSEFGGYTEAFF.